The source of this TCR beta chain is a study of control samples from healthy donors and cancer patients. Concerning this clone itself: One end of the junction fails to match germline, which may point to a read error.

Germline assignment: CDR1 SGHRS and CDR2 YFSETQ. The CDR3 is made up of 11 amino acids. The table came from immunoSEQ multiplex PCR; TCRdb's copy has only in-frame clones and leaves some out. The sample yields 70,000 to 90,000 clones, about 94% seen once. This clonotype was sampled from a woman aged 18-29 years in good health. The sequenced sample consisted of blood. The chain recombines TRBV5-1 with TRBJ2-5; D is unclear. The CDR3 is CTSSSQETQYF. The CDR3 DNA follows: TGCACCAGCAGCTCACAAGAGACCCAGTACTTC.